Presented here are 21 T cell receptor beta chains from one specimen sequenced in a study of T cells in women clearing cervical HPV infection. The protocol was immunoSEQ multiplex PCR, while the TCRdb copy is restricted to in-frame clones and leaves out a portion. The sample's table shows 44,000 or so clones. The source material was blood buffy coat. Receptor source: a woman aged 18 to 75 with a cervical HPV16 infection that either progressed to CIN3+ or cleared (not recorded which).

The CDR3 bases that were read are TGTGCCAGCAGTGTGGGGACTAGGACCTACGAG. Encoded protein: CASSVGTRTYE. The whole CDR3 region reads CASSVGTRTYEQYF. V usage is TRBV6-1 and J usage is TRBJ2-7; 8 bases map to TRBD2. The read terminates 3 residues ahead of where the CDR3 ends, so the germline J gene completes it. The J segment lost 2 bases and the V segment lost 4 bases, leaving 4 bases of the junction unmatched. Germline assignment: CDR1 MNHNS and CDR2 SASEGT. The CDR3 sequence is 14 residues long.

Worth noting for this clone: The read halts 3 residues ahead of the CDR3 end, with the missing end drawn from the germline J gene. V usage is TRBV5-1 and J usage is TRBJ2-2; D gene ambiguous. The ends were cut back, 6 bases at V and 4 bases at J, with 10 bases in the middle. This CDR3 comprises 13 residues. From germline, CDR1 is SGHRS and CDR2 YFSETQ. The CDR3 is CASNLVGTGELFF. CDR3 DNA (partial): TGCGCCAGCAACCTCGTCGGCACCGGGGAG.

CDR3 amino acids: CASSLGQGAATGELFF. CDR3 DNA, as far as it was read: TGTGCCAGCAGTCTCGGACAGGGGGCTGCCACCGGGGAG. This sequence joins TRBV6-4 and TRBJ2-2; 11 bases match TRBD1. Read data end 3 residues before the CDR3 end; the end is taken from the germline J gene. Germline trimming cut 5 bases from V and 4 bases from J; bases unmatched to any gene: 6. This CDR3 has 16 residues. Germline assignment: CDR1 MRHNA and CDR2 SNTAGT.

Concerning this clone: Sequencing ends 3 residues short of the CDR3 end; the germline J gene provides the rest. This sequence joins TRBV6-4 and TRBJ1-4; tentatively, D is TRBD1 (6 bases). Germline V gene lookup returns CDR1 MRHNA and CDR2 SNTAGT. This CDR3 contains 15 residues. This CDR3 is CASSEDSSGANVLFF. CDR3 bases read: TGTGCCAGCAGTGAGGACAGCTCTGGGGCCAACGTA.

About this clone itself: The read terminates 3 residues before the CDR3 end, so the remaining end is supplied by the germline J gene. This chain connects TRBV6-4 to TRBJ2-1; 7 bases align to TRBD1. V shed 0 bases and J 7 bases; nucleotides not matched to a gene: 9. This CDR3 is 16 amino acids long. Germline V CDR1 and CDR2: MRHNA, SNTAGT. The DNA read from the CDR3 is TGTGCCAGCAGTGACTCGGGACAGTACCCATTTAATGAG. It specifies CASSDSGQYPFNE. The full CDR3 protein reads CASSDSGQYPFNEQFF.

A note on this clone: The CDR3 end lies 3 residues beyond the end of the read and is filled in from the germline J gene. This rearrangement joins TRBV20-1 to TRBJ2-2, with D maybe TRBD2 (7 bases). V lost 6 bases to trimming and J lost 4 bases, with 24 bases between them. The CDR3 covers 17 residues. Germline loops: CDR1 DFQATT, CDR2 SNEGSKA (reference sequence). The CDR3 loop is CSAHTPEGGVTTGELFF. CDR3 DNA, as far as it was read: TGCAGTGCCCACACCCCGGAGGGGGGGGTCACCACCGGGGAG.

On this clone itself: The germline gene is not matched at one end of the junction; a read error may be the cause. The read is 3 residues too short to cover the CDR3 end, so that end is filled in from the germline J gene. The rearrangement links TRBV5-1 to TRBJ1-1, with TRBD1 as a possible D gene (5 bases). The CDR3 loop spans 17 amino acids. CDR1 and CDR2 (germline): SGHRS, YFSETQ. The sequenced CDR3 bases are TGCGCCAGCAGCTTGGCCAGTGGTGTCGCCGGGGGAACTGAC. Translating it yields CASSLASGVAGGTD. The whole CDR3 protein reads CASSLASGVAGGTDAFF.

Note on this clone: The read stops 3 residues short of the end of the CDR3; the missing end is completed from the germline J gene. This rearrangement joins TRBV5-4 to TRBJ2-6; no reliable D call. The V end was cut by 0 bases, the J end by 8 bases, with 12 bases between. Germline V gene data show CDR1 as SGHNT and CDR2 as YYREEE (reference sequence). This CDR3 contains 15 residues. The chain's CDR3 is CASSLVEAVPNVLTF. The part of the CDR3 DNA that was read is TGTGCCAGCAGCTTGGTTGAGGCAGTGCCCAACGTC.

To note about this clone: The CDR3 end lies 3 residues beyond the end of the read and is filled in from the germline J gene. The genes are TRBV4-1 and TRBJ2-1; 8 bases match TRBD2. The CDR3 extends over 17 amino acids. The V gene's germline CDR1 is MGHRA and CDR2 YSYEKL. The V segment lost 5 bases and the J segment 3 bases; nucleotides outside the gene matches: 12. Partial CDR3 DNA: TGCGCCAGCAGCGCGCCGTCTGGGCTAGCGGGCTACAATGAG. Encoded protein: CASSAPSGLAGYNE. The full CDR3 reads CASSAPSGLAGYNEQFF.

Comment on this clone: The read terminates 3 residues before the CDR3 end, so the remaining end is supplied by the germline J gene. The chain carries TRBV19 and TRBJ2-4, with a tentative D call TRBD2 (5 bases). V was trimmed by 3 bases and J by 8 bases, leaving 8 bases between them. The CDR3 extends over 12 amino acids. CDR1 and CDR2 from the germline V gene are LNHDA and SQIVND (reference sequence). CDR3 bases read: TGTGCCAGTAGTATTCAGAGGGACATT. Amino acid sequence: CASSIQRDI. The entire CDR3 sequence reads CASSIQRDIQYF.

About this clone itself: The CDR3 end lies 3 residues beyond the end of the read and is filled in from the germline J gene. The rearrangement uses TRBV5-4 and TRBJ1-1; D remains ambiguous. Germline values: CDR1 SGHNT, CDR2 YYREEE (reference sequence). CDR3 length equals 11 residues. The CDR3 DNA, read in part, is TGTGCCAGCAGCTTGGGGCGGGAA. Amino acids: CASSLGRE. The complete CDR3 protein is CASSLGREAFF.

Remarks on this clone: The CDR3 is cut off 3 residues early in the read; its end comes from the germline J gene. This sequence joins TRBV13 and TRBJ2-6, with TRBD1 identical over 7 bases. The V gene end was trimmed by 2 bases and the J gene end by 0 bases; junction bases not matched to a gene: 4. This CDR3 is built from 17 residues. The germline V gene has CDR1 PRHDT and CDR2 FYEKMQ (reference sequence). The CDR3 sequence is CASSLRQGVSGANVLTF. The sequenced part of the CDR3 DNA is TGTGCCAGCAGCTTAAGGCAGGGGGTCTCTGGGGCCAACGTC.

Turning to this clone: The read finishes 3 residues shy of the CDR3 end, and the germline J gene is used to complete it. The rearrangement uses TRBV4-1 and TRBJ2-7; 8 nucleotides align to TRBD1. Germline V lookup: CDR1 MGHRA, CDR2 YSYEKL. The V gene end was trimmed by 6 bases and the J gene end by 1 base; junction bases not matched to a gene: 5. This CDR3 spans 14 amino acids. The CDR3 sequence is CASRSRQGSYEQYF. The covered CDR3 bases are TGCGCCAGCAGGTCACGACAGGGGTCCTACGAG.

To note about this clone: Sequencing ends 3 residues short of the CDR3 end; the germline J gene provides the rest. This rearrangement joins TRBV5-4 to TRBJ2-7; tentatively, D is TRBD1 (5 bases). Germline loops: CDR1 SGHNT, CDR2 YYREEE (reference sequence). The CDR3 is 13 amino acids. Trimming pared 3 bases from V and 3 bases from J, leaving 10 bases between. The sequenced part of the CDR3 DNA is TGTGCCAGCAGCTCCGACAGATTCTACGAG. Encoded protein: CASSSDRFYE. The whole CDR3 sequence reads CASSSDRFYEQYF.

The CDR3 bases that were read are TGCGCCAGCCGTCCCGGGGAACTAAGCACAGATACG. This sequence encodes CASRPGELSTDT. The complete CDR3 reads CASRPGELSTDTQYF. This chain links TRBV5-1 with TRBJ2-3; possibly TRBD2 for D (5 bases). The CDR3 end lies 3 residues beyond the end of the read and is filled in from the germline J gene. The CDR3 loop spans 15 amino acids. Germline CDR1 reads SGHRS; CDR2 reads YFSETQ. Trimming shortened V by 7 bases and J by 0 bases, and 15 bases separated the two germline ends.

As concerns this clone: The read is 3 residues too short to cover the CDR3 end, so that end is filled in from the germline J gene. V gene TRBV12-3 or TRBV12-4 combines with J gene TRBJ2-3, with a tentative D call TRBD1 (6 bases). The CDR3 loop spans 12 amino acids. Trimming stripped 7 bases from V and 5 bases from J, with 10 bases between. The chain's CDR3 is CASTRGGDTQYF. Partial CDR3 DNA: TGTGCCAGCACCCGAGGGGGAGATACG.

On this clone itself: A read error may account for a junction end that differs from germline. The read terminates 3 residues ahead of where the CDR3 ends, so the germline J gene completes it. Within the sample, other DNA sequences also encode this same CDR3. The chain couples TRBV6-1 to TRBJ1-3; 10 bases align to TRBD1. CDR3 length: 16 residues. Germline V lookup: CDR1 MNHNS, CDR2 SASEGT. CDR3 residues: CASSEKTGGGGNTIYF. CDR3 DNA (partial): TGTGCCAGCAGTGAAAAGACAGGGGGCGGTGGAAACACA.

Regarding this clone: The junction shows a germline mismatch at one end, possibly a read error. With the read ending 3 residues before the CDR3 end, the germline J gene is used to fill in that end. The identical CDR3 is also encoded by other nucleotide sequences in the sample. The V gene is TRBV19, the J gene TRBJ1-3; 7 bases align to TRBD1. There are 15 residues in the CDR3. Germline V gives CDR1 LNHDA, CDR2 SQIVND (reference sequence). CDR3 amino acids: CATQDRPLSGNTIYF. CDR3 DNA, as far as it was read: TGTGCCACCCAGGACAGGCCCCTCTCTGGAAACACA.

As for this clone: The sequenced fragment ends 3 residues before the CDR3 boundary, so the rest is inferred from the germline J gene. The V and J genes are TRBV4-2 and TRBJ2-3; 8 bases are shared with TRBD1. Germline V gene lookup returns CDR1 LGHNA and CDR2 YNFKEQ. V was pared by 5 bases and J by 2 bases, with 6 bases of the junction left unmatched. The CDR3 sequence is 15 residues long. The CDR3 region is CASSSRDRNTDTQYF. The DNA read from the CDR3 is TGTGCCAGCAGCTCCCGGGACAGGAACACAGATACG.

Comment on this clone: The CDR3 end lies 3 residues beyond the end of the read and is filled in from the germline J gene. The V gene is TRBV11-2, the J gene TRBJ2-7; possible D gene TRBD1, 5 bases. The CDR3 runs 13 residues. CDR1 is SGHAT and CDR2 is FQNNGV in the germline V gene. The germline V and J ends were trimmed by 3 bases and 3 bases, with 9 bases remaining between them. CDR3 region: CASSFRQSYEQYF. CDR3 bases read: TGTGCCAGCAGCTTCAGACAGAGCTACGAG.

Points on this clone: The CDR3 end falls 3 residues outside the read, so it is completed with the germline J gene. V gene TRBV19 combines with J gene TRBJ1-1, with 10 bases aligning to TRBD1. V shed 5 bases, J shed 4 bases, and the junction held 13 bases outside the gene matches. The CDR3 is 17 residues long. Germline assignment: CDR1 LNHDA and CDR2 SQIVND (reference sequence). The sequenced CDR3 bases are TGTGCCAGTAGTCCCCGGGGGACAGGGGACGGTAGCACTGAA. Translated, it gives CASSPRGTGDGSTE. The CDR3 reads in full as CASSPRGTGDGSTEAFF.